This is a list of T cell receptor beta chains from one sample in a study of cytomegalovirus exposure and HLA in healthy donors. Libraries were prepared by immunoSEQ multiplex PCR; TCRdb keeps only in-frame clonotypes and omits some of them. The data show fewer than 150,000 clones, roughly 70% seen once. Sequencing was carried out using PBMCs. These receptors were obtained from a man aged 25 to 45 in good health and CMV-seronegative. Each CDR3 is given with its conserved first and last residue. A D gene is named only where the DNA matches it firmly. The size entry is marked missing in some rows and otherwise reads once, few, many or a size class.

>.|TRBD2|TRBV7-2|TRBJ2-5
CASSLRTSGSQTQYF
TGTGCCAGCAGCCTACGGACTAGCGGGAGCCAGACCCAGTACTTC
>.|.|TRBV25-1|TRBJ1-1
CASSEVGGRAFF
TGTGCCAGCAGTGAGGTCGGGGGTCGAGCTTTCTTT
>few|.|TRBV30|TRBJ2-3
CAWSVGGGLTDTQYF
TGTGCCTGGAGTGTAGGGGGGGGCCTCACAGATACGCAGTATTTT
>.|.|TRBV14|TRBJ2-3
CASSWGVNAYTDTQYF
TGTGCCAGCAGTTGGGGGGTTAACGCCTACACAGATACGCAGTATTTT
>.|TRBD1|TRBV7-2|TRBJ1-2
CASSPDRETHYGYTF
TGTGCCAGCAGCCCAGACAGGGAAACCCACTATGGCTACACCTTC
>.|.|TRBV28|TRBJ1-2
CASSFDSSYGYTF
TGTGCCAGCAGTTTTGACAGTAGCTATGGCTACACCTTC
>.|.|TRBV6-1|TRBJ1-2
CAGAEYYGYTF
TGTGCCGGGGCCGAGTACTATGGCTACACCTTC
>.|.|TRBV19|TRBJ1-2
CASSLLTGPGYTF
TGTGCCAGTAGTCTCCTCACAGGTCCTGGCTACACCTTC
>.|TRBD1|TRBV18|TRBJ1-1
CASSPRPGTGLNTEAFF
TGTGCCAGCTCACCACGTCCCGGGACAGGGCTGAACACTGAAGCTTTCTTT
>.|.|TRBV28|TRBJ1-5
CASGQINQPQHF
TGTGCCAGCGGCCAGATCAATCAGCCCCAGCATTTT
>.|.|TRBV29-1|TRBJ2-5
CSVEEGLLYQETQYF
TGCAGCGTTGAAGAGGGACTGCTGTACCAAGAGACCCAGTACTTC
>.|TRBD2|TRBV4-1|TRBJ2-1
CASSQSGGVYNEQFF
TGCGCCAGCAGCCAGAGCGGGGGGGTCTACAATGAGCAGTTCTTC
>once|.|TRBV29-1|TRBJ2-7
CSVARDRQLEQYF
TGCAGCGTTGCGCGGGATCGGCAGCTAGAGCAGTACTTC
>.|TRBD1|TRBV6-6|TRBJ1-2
CASSQETGGRDGYTF
TGTGCCAGCAGCCAAGAAACAGGGGGGCGGGATGGCTACACCTTC
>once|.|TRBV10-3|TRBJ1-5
CAISDPTRGDVSHF
TGTGCCATCAGTGATCCGACCCGGGGGGACGTGTCACATTTT
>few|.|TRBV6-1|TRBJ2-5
CASSGYNPQETQYF
TGTGCCAGCAGTGGGTACAATCCCCAAGAGACCCAGTACTTC
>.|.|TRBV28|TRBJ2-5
CASSLTRETQYF
TGTGCCAGCAGTTTAACTAGAGAGACCCAGTACTTC
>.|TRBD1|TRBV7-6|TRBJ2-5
CASSPDRARETQYF
TGTGCCAGCAGCCCTGACAGGGCACGGGAGACCCAGTACTTC
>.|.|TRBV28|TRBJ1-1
CASSNSQGHTEAFF
TGTGCCAGCAGCAACTCTCAGGGCCACACTGAAGCTTTCTTT
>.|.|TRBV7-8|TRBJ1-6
CASRGSFSSYNSPLHF
TGTGCCAGCAGAGGGAGCTTTAGCTCCTATAATTCACCCCTCCACTTT
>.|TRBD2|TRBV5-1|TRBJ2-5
CASRLAGGNWETQYF
TGCGCCAGTAGACTAGCGGGAGGAAATTGGGAGACCCAGTACTTC
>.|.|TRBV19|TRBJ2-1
CASSIRAGTYNEQFF
TGTGCCAGTAGTATTCGGGCAGGGACCTACAATGAGCAGTTCTTC
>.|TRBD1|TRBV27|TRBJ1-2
CASTTQGAQNGYTF
TGTGCCAGCACCACACAGGGGGCGCAGAATGGCTACACCTTC
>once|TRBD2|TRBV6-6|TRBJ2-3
CASTGSGGAGDTQYF
TGTGCCAGCACGGGGTCGGGGGGGGCCGGGGATACGCAGTATTTT
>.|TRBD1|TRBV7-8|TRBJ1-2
CASTNRNRGQGYTF
TGTGCCAGCACCAACAGAAACAGGGGGCAGGGCTACACCTTC
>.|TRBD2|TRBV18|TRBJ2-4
CASSPPGRDIQYF
TGTGCCAGCTCACCACCAGGGAGGGACATTCAGTACTTC
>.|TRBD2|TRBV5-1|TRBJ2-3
CASSLLAGGSTDTQYF
TGCGCCAGCAGCTTGCTAGCGGGGGGATCCACAGATACGCAGTATTTT
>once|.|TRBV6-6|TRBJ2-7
CASSYSTDSYEQYF
TGTGCCAGCAGTTACTCGACGGACAGCTACGAGCAGTACTTC
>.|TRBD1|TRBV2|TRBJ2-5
CASRAGTGGQETQYF
TGTGCCAGCAGAGCCGGGACAGGGGGACAAGAGACCCAGTACTTC
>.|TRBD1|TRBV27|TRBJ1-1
CASSLTGGNTEAFF
TGTGCCAGCAGCCTGACAGGGGGGAACACTGAAGCTTTCTTT
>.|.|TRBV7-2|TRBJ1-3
CASSLPSRGTIYF
TGTGCCAGCAGCTTGCCCTCCAGAGGCACCATATATTTT
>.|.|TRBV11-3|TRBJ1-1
CASSPQGRETEAFF
TGTGCCAGCAGCCCACAGGGAAGGGAAACTGAAGCTTTCTTT
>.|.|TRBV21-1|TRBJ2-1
CASSKAREPSYNEQFF
TGTGCCAGCAGCAAAGCTCGGGAGCCTAGCTACAATGAGCAGTTCTTC
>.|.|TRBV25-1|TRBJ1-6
CASREQDNSPLHF
TGTGCCAGCAGAGAACAGGATAATTCACCCCTCCACTTT
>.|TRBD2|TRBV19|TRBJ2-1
CASSKLAVYNEQFF
TGTGCCAGTAGTAAGCTAGCGGTGTACAATGAGCAGTTCTTC
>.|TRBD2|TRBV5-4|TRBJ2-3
CASQGLAPDTQYF
TGTGCCAGCCAGGGACTAGCGCCAGATACGCAGTATTTT
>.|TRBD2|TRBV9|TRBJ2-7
CASSVGASGEYYEQYF
TGTGCCAGCAGCGTAGGTGCTAGCGGGGAATACTACGAGCAGTACTTC
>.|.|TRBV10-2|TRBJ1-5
CASSLDRSNQPQHF
TGCGCCAGCAGCCTGGACAGATCCAATCAGCCCCAGCATTTT
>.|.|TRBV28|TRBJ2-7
CASSFPGEQYF
TGTGCCAGCAGTTTCCCGGGCGAGCAGTACTTC
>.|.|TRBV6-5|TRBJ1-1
CASSYGGDGVEAFF
TGTGCCAGCAGCTATGGCGGGGACGGGGTGGAGGCTTTCTTT
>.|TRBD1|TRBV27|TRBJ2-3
CASSLVRGGRTDTQYF
TGTGCCAGCAGTTTAGTCCGAGGGGGCAGGACAGATACGCAGTATTTT
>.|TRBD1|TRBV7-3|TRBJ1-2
CASSSTPGTGDGYTF
TGTGCCAGCAGCTCGACTCCCGGGACAGGGGATGGCTACACCTTC
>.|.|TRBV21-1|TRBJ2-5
CASSRTVQYF
TGTGCCAGCAGCAGGACAGTTCAGTACTTC
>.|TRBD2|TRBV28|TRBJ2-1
CASSPLAGAGNEQFF
TGTGCCAGCAGTCCCCTCGCGGGAGCCGGCAATGAGCAGTTCTTC
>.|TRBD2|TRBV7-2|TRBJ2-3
CASSFLSGGRADTQYF
TGTGCCAGCAGCTTCCTTAGCGGGGGGCGGGCAGATACGCAGTATTTT
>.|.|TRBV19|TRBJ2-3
CASSTVNQADTQYF
TGTGCCAGTAGTACGGTCAACCAGGCAGATACGCAGTATTTT
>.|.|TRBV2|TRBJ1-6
CASSVQYNSPLHF
TGTGCCAGCAGTGTCCAATATAATTCACCCCTCCACTTT
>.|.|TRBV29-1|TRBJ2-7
CSVRGGGFLHEQYF
TGCAGCGTTCGGGGAGGGGGGTTTCTCCACGAGCAGTACTTC
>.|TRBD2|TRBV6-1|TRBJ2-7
CASTSGTKYEQYF
TGTGCCAGCACTTCCGGGACTAAATACGAGCAGTACTTC
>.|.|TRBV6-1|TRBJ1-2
CASSEAVADYGYTF
TGTGCCAGCAGTGAAGCGGTCGCGGACTATGGCTACACCTTC
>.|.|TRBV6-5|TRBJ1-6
CASSYSGGTNSPLHF
TGTGCCAGCAGTTACTCGGGGGGGACAAATTCACCCCTCCACTTT
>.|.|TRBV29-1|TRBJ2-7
CSVGEAYEQYF
TGCAGCGTTGGTGAGGCCTACGAGCAGTACTTC
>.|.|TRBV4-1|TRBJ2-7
CASSPTLADYEQYF
TGCGCCAGCAGCCCGACGTTGGCGGACTACGAGCAGTACTTC
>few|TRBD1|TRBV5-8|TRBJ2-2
CASSFGQGTGELFF
TGTGCCAGCAGCTTCGGACAGGGGACCGGGGAGCTGTTTTTT
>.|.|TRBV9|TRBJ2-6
CASSVTLSGANVLTF
TGTGCCAGCAGCGTAACTCTCTCTGGGGCCAACGTCCTGACTTTC